Each of the 31 T cell receptor beta chains below was sequenced from the same sample in a study of T cells in Graves' hyperthyroidism and ophthalmopathy. Amplification yielded TCR beta CDR3 regions, with RNA transcripts as the source. The primer set for the first-round RT-PCR of the TCR CDR3 was HTBI. TCRdb reanalysed the multiplex PCR reads using MiXCR and keeps one entry per CDR3 protein. The sample contains under 350,000 distinct CDR3 sequences, about an eighth of which appear only once. Sequenced material: blood. The receptors were sampled from a woman in her thirties with Graves' hyperthyroidism that later progressed to Graves' ophthalmopathy.

This clonotype was recorded at least ten times. The chain uses TRBV20-1 and TRBJ2-1; D call uncertain. V lost 6 bases, J lost 8 bases, and 14 bases lay in between. The CDR3 covers 12 residues. In germline, CDR1 is DFQATT, CDR2 SNEGSKA (reference sequence). CDR3 sequence (DNA): TGCAGTGCGGCGAAACTTGGGGATGAGCAGTTCTTC. It codes for CSAAKLGDEQFF.

There are many counts of this clonotype. This chain connects TRBV7-3 to TRBJ2-7, with D possibly being TRBD1 or TRBD2 (5 bases each). Trimming removed 2 bases at V and 2 bases at J, with 16 bases between. The CDR3 covers 16 residues. Per the germline V gene, CDR1 is SGHTA and CDR2 is FQGTGA. Here the CDR3 reads CASSLRGSDLPYEQYF. The CDR3 DNA follows: TGTGCCAGCAGCTTACGGGGCTCCGATTTGCCCTACGAGCAGTACTTC.

Many counts were recorded for this clonotype. V and J are TRBV7-2 and TRBJ2-7; no clear D gene. V lost 0 bases and J 3 bases, leaving 12 bases between the germline ends. Per germline, CDR1 SGHTA and CDR2 FQGNSA. The CDR3 consists of 15 residues. The CDR3 spells CASSLAATQNYEQYF. The CDR3 nucleotides read TGTGCCAGCAGCTTAGCGGCTACACAGAACTACGAGCAGTACTTC.

The rearrangement uses TRBV6-2 or TRBV6-3 and TRBJ2-5, with a weak D call TRBD1 (5 bases). The CDR3 length is 13 residues. With 0 bases removed from V and 12 bases from J, the gap between germline ends came to 14 bases. Germline V CDR1 and CDR2: MNHEY, SVGEGT. The CDR3 loop is CASSYSPERGEYF. For the CDR3, the DNA is TGTGCCAGCAGTTACTCCCCCGAAAGGGGTGAGTACTTC.

The rearrangement joins TRBV14 to TRBJ2-7; D perhaps matches TRBD1 (6 bases). This CDR3 has 15 residues. CDR1 and CDR2 (germline): SGHDN, FVKESK. The V and J ends lost 1 base and 9 bases respectively, with 19 bases between them. This CDR3 reads CASSQGPGADDRQYF. CDR3 in DNA: TGTGCCAGCAGCCAAGGTCCAGGGGCGGATGATCGGCAGTACTTC.

At least ten counts were recorded for this clonotype. This chain uses TRBV18 with TRBJ2-3, with D hard to call. This CDR3 comprises 13 residues. Germline values: CDR1 KGHSH, CDR2 LQKENI. V dropped 5 bases and J dropped 4 bases, with 10 bases sitting between them. In nucleotides, the CDR3 is TGTGCCAGCTCAAATTCCCTCCCAGATACGCAGTATTTT. Encoded protein: CASSNSLPDTQYF. Using reference TRBV18 and TRBJ2-3 for the parts outside the CDR3, the full variable domain is NAGVMQNPRHLVRRRGQEARLRCSPMKGHSHVYWYRQLPEEGLKFMVYLQKENIIDESGMPKERFSAEFPKEGPSILRIQQVVRGDSAAYFCASSNSLPDTQYFGPGTRLTVL.

This clonotype has ten or more counts. The V gene is TRBV2, the J gene TRBJ2-7; TRBD2 agrees at 8 bases. V lost 1 base, J lost 4 bases, and 6 bases stayed unmatched. Germline V CDR1 and CDR2: SNHLY, FYNNEI. The CDR3 is 15 amino acids. CDR3: CASSEGPSGFYEQYF. As DNA, the CDR3 is TGTGCCAGCAGTGAAGGCCCTAGCGGGTTTTACGAGCAGTACTTC.

This clonotype was seen repeatedly, ten times or more. The chain employs TRBV28 and TRBJ1-1; D is uncertain. The V and J ends lost 4 bases and 1 base respectively, with 7 bases between them. The CDR3 loop spans 13 amino acids. Germline assignment: CDR1 MDHEN and CDR2 SYDVKM. CDR3 amino acids: CASSSAQNTEAFF. CDR3 nucleotides: TGTGCCAGCAGTTCAGCACAGAACACTGAAGCTTTCTTT.

In its sample, this clonotype was seen a few times. The rearrangement joins TRBV7-6 to TRBJ2-7; TRBD2 agrees at 10 bases. CDR1 is SGHVS, CDR2 FNYEAQ, per germline. The length of the CDR3 is 15 residues. V dropped 5 bases and J dropped 1; count of bases not matched to a gene: 5. The CDR3 nucleotides are TGTGCCAGCAGCAGAAGTAGCGGGGGGTCCTACGAGCAGTACTTC. Translation: CASSRSSGGSYEQYF.

This clonotype was detected ten times or more. The V call is TRBV5-1, the J call TRBJ2-1, with D maybe TRBD2 (6 bases). Trimming stripped 1 base from V and 4 bases from J, with 18 bases between. This CDR3 comprises 17 residues. Germline lookup yields CDR1 SGHRS and CDR2 YFSETQ. CDR3 sequence: CASSLTGAPIMYNEQFF. In DNA, the CDR3 is TGCGCCAGCAGCTTGACGGGAGCCCCAATCATGTACAATGAGCAGTTCTTC.

This clonotype was recorded at least ten times. The chain combines TRBV20-1 with TRBJ1-4; D not certain. Trimming took off 1 base at V and 8 bases at J, with 11 bases between the two ends. CDR1 is DFQATT and CDR2 is SNEGSKA in the germline V gene (reference sequence). This CDR3 region has 13 residues. As DNA, the CDR3 is TGCAGTGCTAGAGGTGGTGGGTTCGAAAAACTGTTTTTT. Translating it yields CSARGGGFEKLFF.

This clonotype has a count of ten or more. This rearrangement joins TRBV6-1 to TRBJ2-1; 8 bases line up with TRBD1. Trimming took 6 bases from V and 0 from J; bases not matched to a gene: 1. The CDR3 consists of 14 residues. CDR1 MNHNS and CDR2 SASEGT come from the germline V gene. CDR3 loop: CASRGQVSYNEQFF. CDR3 in DNA: TGTGCCAGCAGGGGACAGGTCTCCTACAATGAGCAGTTCTTC.

There are many counts of this clonotype. The chain joins TRBV30 to TRBJ2-3; 8 bases align to TRBD2. Germline trimming cut 0 bases from V and 6 bases from J; bases unmatched to any gene: 8. The germline CDR1 and CDR2 sequences are GTSNPN and SVGIG (reference sequence). The CDR3 covers 15 residues. CDR3 DNA sequence: TGTGCCTGGAGTGTCGGACTAGCCGGGCCCGATACGCAGTATTTT. Protein sequence: CAWSVGLAGPDTQYF.

This clonotype appeared many times. V usage is TRBV6-1 and J usage is TRBJ2-1; a weak D match, TRBD2 (6 bases). This CDR3 is built from 17 residues. Trimming stripped 7 bases from V and 0 bases from J, with 19 bases between. Germline V gene sequence: CDR1 MNHNS, CDR2 SASEGT. The CDR3 DNA follows: TGTGCCAGCATTCTAGCGCCAACACTGAGCTCCTACAATGAGCAGTTCTTC. It translates to CASILAPTLSSYNEQFF.

The J gene is TRBJ2-1, the V gene TRBV5-8; possible D gene TRBD2, 6 bases. CDR1 is SGHTS and CDR2 is YDEGEE in the germline V gene. The CDR3 runs 14 residues. The V end was cut by 6 bases, the J end by 10 bases, with 20 bases between. DNA of the CDR3: TGTGCCAGCACCGTTCTGGGCGGGATGTGGGAGCAGTTCTTC. It is translated as CASTVLGGMWEQFF.

There are many counts of this clonotype. The chain carries TRBV5-1 and TRBJ2-2; 8 nucleotides match TRBD2. With 4 bases clipped from V and 10 bases from J, the junction kept 6 bases outside the gene matches. The CDR3 sequence is 13 residues long. Germline V gene lookup returns CDR1 SGHRS and CDR2 YFSETQ. The CDR3 reads CASSPGGAVELFF. In DNA form, the CDR3 reads TGCGCCAGCAGCCCGGGGGGGGCGGTGGAGCTGTTTTTT. The variable domain in full, completed from reference TRBV5-1 and TRBJ2-2, reads KAGVTQTPRYLIKTRGQQVTLSCSPISGHRSVSWYQQTPGQGLQFLFEYFSETQRNKGNFPGRFSGRQFSNSRSEMNVSTLELGDSALYLCASSPGGAVELFFGEGSRLTVL.

This clonotype came up many times. The chain recombines TRBV30 with TRBJ1-2; D gene uncertain. Trimming took 7 bases from V and 8 from J, leaving 14 bases between them. Germline lookup yields CDR1 GTSNPN and CDR2 SVGIG (reference sequence). The CDR3 is 11 amino acids. The CDR3 reads CASRAGGGYTF. The CDR3 coding sequence is TGTGCCTCGAGGGCGGGCGGCGGCTACACCTTC.

This clonotype has only a few counts. V and J are TRBV19 and TRBJ2-5, with D perhaps matching TRBD1 (5 bases). The germline V and J ends were trimmed by 6 bases and 5 bases, with 13 bases remaining between them. The length of the CDR3 is 13 residues. Germline V gene data show CDR1 as LNHDA and CDR2 as SQIVND (reference sequence). CDR3 sequence reads: CASRGVGGETQYF. CDR3 sequence (DNA): TGTGCCAGTAGAGGGGTGGGTGGTGAGACCCAGTACTTC.

At least ten counts were recorded for this clonotype. This chain connects TRBV12-3 or TRBV12-4 to TRBJ1-2, with 9 bases that match TRBD1. V trimming: 5 bases; J trimming: 2 bases; junction bases outside the gene matches: 6. The CDR3 has 15 amino acids. The CDR3 sequence is CASSRLQGANYGYTF. The CDR3 DNA follows: TGTGCCAGCAGTAGATTACAGGGGGCGAACTATGGCTACACCTTC.

This clonotype was seen just once. The CDR3 DNA follows: TGTGCCAGCGGGATGACGAACACTGAAGCTTTCTTT. Protein product: CASGMTNTEAFF. The chain combines TRBV6-2 or TRBV6-3 with TRBJ1-1; D not certain. CDR1 is MNHEY, CDR2 SVGEGT, per germline. With 8 bases removed from V and 1 base from J, the gap between germline ends came to 8 bases. The CDR3 has 12 residues.

This clonotype was seen a few times. A read error may produce the germline difference seen at one junction end. The V and J genes are TRBV25-1 and TRBJ2-7; the D call may be TRBD1 or TRBD2 (5 bases each). This CDR3 comprises 14 residues. Germline-derived CDR1 and CDR2 are MGHDK and SYGVNS. The CDR3 protein is CASSDLRGLSEQCF. CDR3 DNA sequence: TGTGCCAGCAGTGACTTGAGGGGCTTAAGCGAGCAGTGCTTC.

This clonotype was detected a few times. The rearrangement uses TRBV6-2 or TRBV6-3 and TRBJ2-1, with D unclear. V gave up 0 bases and J gave up 3 bases, with 9 bases separating them. The CDR3 is 15 residues long. CDR1 and CDR2 from the germline V gene are MNHEY and SVGEGT. CDR3 amino acids: CASSYSEMDYNEQFF. The CDR3, as DNA: TGTGCCAGCAGTTACTCCGAAATGGACTACAATGAGCAGTTCTTC.

This clonotype showed up many times. The CDR3 sequence: CASSLTGGPNEQYF. The DNA of the CDR3 is TGTGCCAGCAGTTTAACGGGAGGGCCTAACGAGCAGTACTTC. The chain has TRBV27 and TRBJ2-7; 8 bases are a match to TRBD2. The CDR3 has 14 amino acids. The ends lost 2 bases at V and 5 bases at J; junction bases unmatched: 5. The germline V gene has CDR1 MNHEY and CDR2 SMNVEV (reference sequence).

The sample holds many counts of this clonotype. This chain uses TRBV7-3 with TRBJ2-3, with 7 bases matching TRBD2. The CDR3 spans 14 residues. After removal of 3 bases from V and 5 bases from J, the junction contained 5 bases not matched to a gene. Germline values: CDR1 SGHTA, CDR2 FQGTGA. CDR3 nucleotides: TGTGCCAGCAGCTTCGGCGGGAGAGGAGATACGCAGTATTTT. Translated, it gives CASSFGGRGDTQYF.

This clonotype was observed at least ten times. V usage is TRBV6-2 or TRBV6-3 and J usage is TRBJ2-5; D is unclear. V was trimmed by 0 bases and J by 4 bases, leaving 15 bases between them. Germline V gene data show CDR1 as MNHEY and CDR2 as SVGEGT. This CDR3 has 16 amino acids. In nucleotides, the CDR3 is TGTGCCAGCAGTTACTCGATTGACAACTGGGGAGAGACCCAGTACTTC. As protein: CASSYSIDNWGETQYF.

This clonotype was detected only a few times. The V and J genes are TRBV6-1 and TRBJ2-2; 9 bases agree with TRBD1. The CDR3 loop spans 16 amino acids. Germline V gene lookup returns CDR1 MNHNS and CDR2 SASEGT. The junction had 11 bases not matched to a gene; V was cut back by 5 bases and J by 7 bases. CDR3 DNA: TGTGCCAGCAGTTTCCCGGGACAGGGTCAATTCGGGGAGCTGTTTTTT. This gives the protein CASSFPGQGQFGELFF.

This clonotype was detected ten times or more. The J gene is TRBJ2-7, the V gene TRBV9; no clear D. This CDR3 region has 13 residues. Germline V gives CDR1 SGDLS, CDR2 YYNGEE. The ends were cut back, 4 bases at V and 0 bases at J, with 8 bases in the middle. CDR3 DNA sequence: TGTGCCAGCAGCCCCTCCTACTCCTACGAGCAGTACTTC. Residues: CASSPSYSYEQYF. Based on the CDR3 plus reference TRBV9 and TRBJ2-7, the full variable domain is DSGVTQTPKHLITATGQRVTLRCSPRSGDLSVYWYQQSLDQGLQFLIQYYNGEERAKGNILERFSAQQFPDLHSELNLSSLELGDSALYFCASSPSYSYEQYFGPGTRLTVT.

The V call is TRBV7-2, the J call TRBJ2-7; the D is unclear. Trimming removed 7 bases at V and 9 bases at J, with 22 bases between. CDR1 SGHTA and CDR2 FQGNSA come from the germline V gene. The CDR3 has 14 residues. For the CDR3, the DNA is TGTGCCAGCACCTCCCGGAAGAGACCTTTAGGGCAGTACTTC. Residues: CASTSRKRPLGQYF.

Ten or more counts support this clonotype. The chain combines TRBV28 with TRBJ2-6; D is unresolved. The germline V gene has CDR1 MDHEN and CDR2 SYDVKM. The CDR3 contains 15 residues. Trimming shortened V by 3 bases and J by 2 bases, and 8 bases separated the two germline ends. The CDR3 sequence: CASSFQGPGANVLTF. CDR3 nucleotide sequence: TGTGCCAGCAGTTTTCAAGGACCTGGGGCCAACGTCCTGACTTTC.

This clonotype occurred many times. The chain uses TRBV7-2 and TRBJ2-7; 11 bases line up with TRBD2. CDR3 size: 16 residues. From germline, CDR1 is SGHTA and CDR2 FQGNSA. V lost 1 base to trimming and J lost 1 base; unmatched junction nucleotides: 3. The CDR3 nucleotides are TGTGCCAGCAGCTTAGTGACTAGCGGGATTTCCTACGAGCAGTACTTC. Amino acids: CASSLVTSGISYEQYF.

This clonotype has ten or more counts. V gene TRBV20-1 combines with J gene TRBJ1-5; 12 nucleotides match TRBD1. The germline gives CDR1 DFQATT, CDR2 SNEGSKA (reference sequence). The CDR3 length is 17 residues. Trimming removed 2 bases from V and 1 base from J; junction bases left unmatched: 6. The CDR3 region has the DNA TGCAGTGCTAGAACGGGACAGGGGGCTCTGAGCAATCAGCCCCAGCATTTT. Translation gives CSARTGQGALSNQPQHF.